This T cell receptor beta chain was documented in a study of beta chain features in type 1 diabetes. The CDR3 runs 15 residues. V shed 2 bases, J shed 6 bases, and the junction held 6 bases outside the gene matches. Germline CDR1 and CDR2: SGDLS and YYNGEE. With respect to this clone: Its specificity is unknown. At the DNA level, this CDR3 is encoded by other sequences in the same sample as well.

Naive, central memory, regulatory and stem cell-like memory cells within the CD4+ compartment were sorted using CD45RO/CCR7/CD25/CD127/CD95/CD27. The authors obtained over 95% purity in all sorted populations. Every bit of the isolated RNA underwent reverse transcription, so sequencing read expressed TCRB transcripts. Clones were read by immunoSEQ multiplex PCR, and TCRdb kept only the in-frame ones, dropping some. Counted here are under 300,000 clones, about 24% occurring once; the ten biggest clones make up around 0.012%. The study's findings and limits: No resolution was reached here on whether HLA type influences TCRB rearrangement. Type 1 diabetes patients had moderately but significantly shorter TCRB CDR3s in all four CD4+ subsets.

The clonotype comes from a woman aged 25-40 years with type 1 diabetes. Sequencing used naive CD4+ T cells from blood. The chain employs TRBV9 and TRBJ2-3; 10 nucleotides align to TRBD2. CDR3 in amino acids: CASSVSSGSTDTQYF. CDR3 nucleotides: TGTGCCAGCAGCGTCTCTAGCGGGAGTACGGATACGCAGTATTTT. Full variable domain (remainder filled in from reference TRBV9 and TRBJ2-3): DSGVTQTPKHLITATGQRVTLRCSPRSGDLSVYWYQQSLDQGLQFLIQYYNGEERAKGNILERFSAQQFPDLHSELNLSSLELGDSALYFCASSVSSGSTDTQYFGPGTRLTVL.